Following are 22 T cell receptor beta chains from one sample sequenced in a study of human T cells and chemical hapten exposure. As to time point: pre-sensitization, week 0. Treatment reported: therapeutic diphenylcyclopropenone sensitization with weekly scalp DPC. Using its own MiXCR run on the RACE reads, TCRdb lists one record per CDR3 protein. The sample includes 250,000 or so distinct CDR3 sequences, more than 6.5% seen only once; the top ten take less than 3%. The sequenced sample was whole blood, obtained in connection with sensitization to the hapten diphenylcyclopropenone (DPC). These receptors were obtained from a woman aged 40 to 50 with alopecia areata. Some clones in this sample may be carry-over from other donors' samples.

A few counts support this clonotype. The rearrangement uses TRBV7-2 and TRBJ2-1, with D unclear. Germline V gene lookup returns CDR1 SGHTA and CDR2 FQGNSA. The length of the CDR3 is 14 residues. Trimming left V 6 bases short and J 0 bases short, with 9 bases between. CDR3 region: CASRWTDSYNEQFF. CDR3 bases: TGTGCCAGCAGATGGACGGACTCCTACAATGAGCAGTTCTTC.

This clonotype has a handful of counts. The chain links TRBV7-2 to TRBJ2-1; TRBD2 aligns across 8 bases. Germline CDR1 is SGHTA and CDR2 is FQGNSA. The CDR3 sequence is 15 residues long. J lost 4 bases, V lost 4 bases, and 6 bases had no gene match. The CDR3 loop is CASSSLAGRYNEQFF. The CDR3 DNA is TGTGCCAGCAGCTCGTTAGCGGGACGGTACAATGAGCAGTTCTTC.

This chain joins TRBV20-1 and TRBJ2-6, with D perhaps TRBD1 (7 bases). The V end was cut by 5 bases, the J end by 2 bases, with 10 bases between. The germline V gene encodes CDR1 DFQATT and CDR2 SNEGSKA (reference sequence). The CDR3 loop spans 14 amino acids. The CDR3: CSADREAGANVLTF. Written as DNA, the CDR3 is TGCAGTGCTGACAGGGAGGCTGGGGCCAACGTCCTGACTTTC.

The genes are TRBV7-9 and TRBJ2-7; 8 bases fit TRBD1. The CDR3 totals 12 residues. V shed 5 bases, J shed 6 bases, and the junction held 3 bases outside the gene matches. Germline V lookup: CDR1 SEHNR, CDR2 FQNEAQ (reference sequence). The CDR3, as DNA: TGTGCCAGCAGCCAGACAGGGGTCGAGCAGTACTTC. Translated, it gives CASSQTGVEQYF.

This clonotype was seen ten or more times. V and J are TRBV4-2 and TRBJ2-2; D is uncertain. V was pared by 0 bases and J by 3 bases, with 8 bases between. Germline V gene sequence: CDR1 LGHNA, CDR2 YNFKEQ. This CDR3 contains 15 residues. In DNA, the CDR3 is TGTGCCAGCAGCCAAGATTGGGATTACACCGGGGAGCTGTTTTTT. This gives the protein CASSQDWDYTGELFF.

This clonotype was found a few times. V is TRBV5-1 and J is TRBJ2-1; 11 bases are shared with TRBD2. The CDR3 length is 17 residues. Germline V CDR1 and CDR2: SGHRS, YFSETQ. Germline trimming cut 3 bases from V and 13 bases from J; bases unmatched to any gene: 18. CDR3 sequence: CASSSPGTSGDKREQFF. For the CDR3, the DNA is TGCGCCAGCAGCTCGCCCGGGACTAGCGGAGACAAACGGGAACAGTTCTTC.

This clonotype was counted only a few times. The genes are TRBV12-3 or TRBV12-4 and TRBJ2-1, with 10 bases aligning to TRBD2. Trimming at V came to 7 bases and at J to 7 bases, leaving 13 bases not matched to a gene. This CDR3 spans 16 amino acids. This CDR3 reads CASTTAGLAALNEQFF. The CDR3 bases are TGTGCCAGCACCACTGCCGGACTAGCGGCACTGAATGAGCAGTTCTTC.

This clonotype was observed a handful of times. Here the CDR3 DNA reads TGTGCCAGCAGAACAGGGGTCCATGAGCAGTTCTTC. It codes for CASRTGVHEQFF. This sequence joins TRBV6-2 or TRBV6-3 and TRBJ2-1; 7 positions agree with TRBD1. Germline CDR1 MNHEY, CDR2 SVGEGT. J lost 8 bases, V lost 6 bases, and 4 bases had no gene match. This CDR3 has 12 amino acids.

V usage is TRBV28 and J usage is TRBJ1-1; D is ambiguous. Germline CDR1 and CDR2: MDHEN and SYDVKM. CDR3 length equals 13 residues. V shed 6 bases and J shed 0 bases, with 8 bases lying between them. In DNA, the CDR3 is TGTGCCAGCAGGACTCAGGTGAACACTGAAGCTTTCTTT. This codes for CASRTQVNTEAFF.

This clonotype was observed a handful of times. The chain joins TRBV18 to TRBJ2-5; TRBD2 might be the D (5 bases). The CDR3 has 13 residues. CDR1 is KGHSH and CDR2 is LQKENI in the germline V gene. V shed 8 bases and J shed 2 bases, with 12 bases lying between them. CDR3 sequence reads: CASGSEDQETQYF. In DNA, the CDR3 is TGTGCCAGCGGGAGCGAAGATCAAGAGACCCAGTACTTC.

The chain links TRBV28 to TRBJ2-7; D is unclear. Trimming left V 7 bases short and J 4 bases short, with 14 bases between. CDR3 length equals 13 residues. The germline V gene has CDR1 MDHEN and CDR2 SYDVKM. In nucleotides, the CDR3 is TGTGCCAGCAAAGGGCCAGAACCTTACGAGCAGTACTTC. It encodes CASKGPEPYEQYF.

This clonotype occurred many times. The genes are TRBV10-3 and TRBJ2-3, with D perhaps matching TRBD2 (6 bases). The CDR3 spans 17 residues. CDR1 and CDR2 (germline): ENHRY, SYGVKD. Trimming shortened V by 4 bases and J by 1 base, and 18 bases separated the two germline ends. CDR3 nucleotide sequence: TGTGCCATCAGTGCGAGTTTGGCTAGCGCAGGCACAGATACGCAGTATTTT. Translating gives CAISASLASAGTDTQYF.

This clonotype was recorded only once. A read error may produce the germline difference seen at one junction end. V is TRBV27 and J is TRBJ2-7, with D perhaps assigned TRBD1 or TRBD2 (5 bases each). There are 15 residues in the CDR3. Per the germline V gene, CDR1 is MNHEY and CDR2 is SMNVEV (reference sequence). The CDR3 DNA follows: TGTGTCAGCAGTCCGTTTGGGGGTATTGGATACGAGCAGTACTTC. Translating it yields CVSSPFGGIGYEQYF.

This clonotype was seen ten or more times. CDR3: CSARTGQETQYF. CDR3 nucleotides: TGCAGTGCCAGGACAGGCCAAGAGACCCAGTACTTC. J is TRBJ2-5 and V is TRBV20-1, with 7 bases fitting TRBD1. The V segment lost 6 bases and the J segment 1 base; nucleotides outside the gene matches: 2. This CDR3 has 12 amino acids. CDR1 is DFQATT, CDR2 SNEGSKA, per germline (reference sequence).

The sample holds a few counts of this clonotype. This chain's CDR3 is CASTLNGANYGYTF. CDR3 nucleotide sequence: TGTGCCAGCACCTTAAACGGGGCTAACTATGGCTACACCTTC. The chain recombines TRBV6-6 with TRBJ1-2; D unresolved. CDR1 and CDR2 from the germline V gene are MNHNY and SVGAGI (reference sequence). The CDR3 runs 14 residues. The ends were cut back, 7 bases at V and 0 bases at J, with 12 bases in the middle.

This sequence joins TRBV2 and TRBJ2-7, with D hard to call. This CDR3 has 13 amino acids. Looked up from germline, CDR1 is SNHLY and CDR2 is FYNNEI. Trimming pared 0 bases from V and 0 bases from J, leaving 3 bases between. CDR3 region: CASSEANSYEQYF. For the CDR3, the DNA is TGTGCCAGCAGTGAAGCGAACTCCTACGAGCAGTACTTC.

V is TRBV4-3 and J is TRBJ2-7; 8 bases are a match to TRBD2. The CDR3 contains 16 residues. CDR1 is LGHNA and CDR2 is YSLEER in the germline V gene. V shed 0 bases and J 2 bases; nucleotides not matched to a gene: 6. As DNA, the CDR3 is TGCGCCAGCAGCCAAGATATTCAGACTAGCGCCTACGAGCAGTACTTC. As protein: CASSQDIQTSAYEQYF.

The genes are TRBV5-6 and TRBJ2-1, with 7 bases identical to TRBD1. J was trimmed by 13 bases and V by 6 bases; bases with no gene match: 7. The CDR3 totals 11 residues. The V gene's germline CDR1 is SGHDT and CDR2 YYEEEE. The CDR3 is CASKDRDRQFF. The CDR3 region has the DNA TGTGCCAGCAAAGACCGGGACAGACAGTTCTTC. Supplemented by reference TRBV5-6 and TRBJ2-1, the full variable domain reads DAGVTQSPTHLIKTRGQQVTLRCSPKSGHDTVSWYQQALGQGPQFIFQYYEEEERQRGNFPDRFSGHQFPNYSSELNVNALLLGDSALYLCASKDRDRQFFGPGTRLTVL.

This clonotype has a handful of counts. The J gene is TRBJ2-7, the V gene TRBV10-3, with 7 bases identical to TRBD1. The V and J ends lost 3 bases and 8 bases, in that order; junction bases with no gene match: 7. The CDR3 runs to 13 residues. Germline assignment: CDR1 ENHRY and CDR2 SYGVKD. The CDR3 protein is CAISEQTGPQQYF. The CDR3, as DNA: TGTGCCATCAGTGAACAGACAGGGCCCCAGCAGTACTTC.

V gene TRBV12-3 or TRBV12-4 combines with J gene TRBJ2-1; 9 bases fit TRBD1. V was pared by 6 bases and J by 9 bases, with 9 bases of the junction left unmatched. There are 14 residues in the CDR3. CDR3 sequence: CASRARQGGCEQFF. For the CDR3, the DNA is TGTGCCAGCAGAGCCCGACAGGGGGGGTGTGAGCAGTTCTTC.

This chain links TRBV12-3 or TRBV12-4 with TRBJ1-5; the D is unclear. The CDR3 is 15 amino acids. Trimming left V 1 base short and J 7 bases short, with 14 bases between. This CDR3 reads CASSLDMGYTQPQHF. Written as DNA, the CDR3 is TGTGCCAGCAGTTTAGACATGGGTTACACGCAGCCCCAGCATTTT.

Many counts were recorded for this clonotype. The rearrangement links TRBV7-8 to TRBJ1-5; a possible D gene is TRBD1 (6 bases). Germline V gene data show CDR1 as SGHVS and CDR2 as FQNEAQ. There are 15 residues in the CDR3. Trimming took 5 bases from V and 5 from J, leaving 16 bases between them. The DNA for the CDR3 is TGTGCCAGCAGCCCCCCAGGGGACTCCGATCAGCCCCAGCATTTT. This sequence encodes CASSPPGDSDQPQHF. The full variable domain, in which reference TRBV7-8 and TRBJ1-5 provide the parts outside the CDR3, is GAGVSQSPRYKVAKRGQDVALRCDPISGHVSLFWYQQALGQGPEFLTYFQNEAQLDKSGLPSDRFFAERPEGSVSTLKIQRTQQEDSAVYLCASSPPGDSDQPQHFGDGTRLSIL.